The clone carrying this T cell receptor beta chain came up many times. No antigen is known for it. RNA transcripts served as the template for amplifying TCR beta CDR3 regions. A first-round RT-PCR of the TCR CDR3 used the HTBI primer set. MiXCR, applied by TCRdb to the multiplex PCR reads, yields one record per CDR3 protein. The sample lists roughly 400,000 distinct CDR3 sequences; over 13% were seen once. The data are from a study of T cells in Graves' hyperthyroidism and ophthalmopathy. The V gene lost 0 bases and the J gene lost 2 bases, with 12 bases spanning the gap. Germline CDR1 and CDR2: MNHNY and SVGAGI (reference sequence). The CDR3 consists of 16 residues. Study-wide results and caveats: Peripheral blood also featured most of the thyroid clonotypes expanded above 0.001.

Disease lasting under 3 months, a NOSPECS grade of at least 4, and a Clinical Activity Score of at least 3 were features of the ophthalmopathy patients. Exclusion criteria comprised uncontrolled infection, other autoimmune disease, pregnancy or lactation. This chain joins TRBV6-6 and TRBJ2-3, with D maybe TRBD2 (6 bases). Sequenced sample: blood. The TCR comes from a man aged 50 to 59 with Graves' ophthalmopathy. The CDR3 DNA reads TGTGCCAGCAGTTACTCCATCGGGAGCGCCACAGATACGCAGTATTTT. It translates to CASSYSIGSATDTQYF.